The 18 T cell receptor beta chains below were found in one sample sequenced in a study of cytotoxic CD8 clonotypes in ibrutinib-treated CLL. The protocol was immunoSEQ multiplex PCR, while the TCRdb copy is restricted to in-frame clones and leaves out a portion. This repertoire shows some 200,000 clones, 70% to 75% found once; its top ten account for roughly 5.9%. Sequenced material: PBMCs, taken after 12 months of ibrutinib treatment. Source of these receptors: a human donor with chronic lymphocytic leukemia.

This clone has only a few counts. V and J are TRBV5-6 and TRBJ1-3; the match to TRBD1 covers 7 bases. V dropped 4 bases and J dropped 0; count of bases not matched to a gene: 10. The CDR3 consists of 17 residues. Germline CDR1 SGHDT, CDR2 YYEEEE. In DNA form, the CDR3 reads TGTGCCAGCAGCCTAGAGACAGGGACCTACTCTGGAAACACCATATATTTT. Translated, it gives CASSLETGTYSGNTIYF.

This rearrangement joins TRBV30 to TRBJ1-6; D unclear. Per the germline V gene, CDR1 is GTSNPN and CDR2 is SVGIG (reference sequence). Trimming removed 4 bases from V and 7 bases from J, with 11 bases in between. This CDR3 comprises 13 residues. The CDR3 loop reads CAWTRPWNSPLHF. The DNA for the CDR3 is TGTGCCTGGACCAGGCCGTGGAATTCACCCCTCCACTTT.

V is TRBV18 and J is TRBJ1-3; D perhaps matches TRBD1 (5 bases). V was cut by 5 bases and J by 0 bases, with 14 bases left in between. Per germline, CDR1 KGHSH and CDR2 LQKENI. The CDR3 has 16 amino acids. The CDR3 DNA sequence: TGTGCCAGCTCAGTAAGCAGGGAGGCCTCTGGAAACACCATATATTTT. It codes for CASSVSREASGNTIYF.

V and J are TRBV4-3 and TRBJ2-2, with 10 bases fitting TRBD1. V shed 0 bases and J 6 bases; nucleotides not matched to a gene: 10. CDR3 length equals 18 residues. Germline CDR1 reads LGHNA; CDR2 reads YSLEER. The CDR3 region is CASSQDLGTGASAGELFF. CDR3 DNA: TGCGCCAGCAGCCAAGATTTAGGGACAGGGGCTTCTGCCGGGGAGCTGTTTTTT.

The V and J genes are TRBV6-6 and TRBJ2-2; D gene uncertain. From germline, CDR1 is MNHNY and CDR2 SVGAGI (reference sequence). The CDR3 loop spans 13 amino acids. V lost 10 bases, J lost 4 bases, and 13 bases lay in between. In DNA, the CDR3 is TGTGCCACCCTTATGGGCACCACCGGGGAGCTGTTTTTT. Protein: CATLMGTTGELFF.

This chain links TRBV19 with TRBJ1-4, with D possibly TRBD1 on 6 matching bases. The CDR3 is made up of 13 amino acids. Germline assignment: CDR1 LNHDA and CDR2 SQIVND (reference sequence). Trimming removed 10 bases from V and 8 bases from J, with 17 bases in between. This chain's CDR3 is CATRRGGGEKLFF. Here the CDR3 DNA reads TGTGCCACCCGAAGGGGGGGTGGGGAAAAACTGTTTTTT.

In this sample, this clone turned up once. V usage is TRBV7-9 and J usage is TRBJ1-1; D is perhaps TRBD1 (6 bases). The CDR3 totals 13 residues. In germline, CDR1 is SEHNR, CDR2 FQNEAQ (reference sequence). V gave up 3 bases and J gave up 10 bases, with 15 bases separating them. CDR3 nucleotides: TGTGCCAGCAGCTTGAACAGGGAAGTGGCAGCTTTCTTT. The encoded protein is CASSLNREVAAFF.

The genes are TRBV30 and TRBJ1-4, with TRBD1 matching over 8 bases. The CDR3 length is 21 residues. Germline lookup yields CDR1 GTSNPN and CDR2 SVGIG (reference sequence). Germline trimming cut 4 bases from V and 5 bases from J; bases unmatched to any gene: 27. CDR3 protein: CAWKGGWAFGSGQGLNEKLFF. CDR3 in DNA: TGTGCCTGGAAAGGGGGTTGGGCTTTCGGATCTGGACAGGGCTTGAATGAAAAACTGTTTTTT.

The V call is TRBV29-1, the J call TRBJ1-5; D unresolved. Germline CDR1 reads SQVTM; CDR2 reads ANQGSEA. The V end lost 6 bases, the J end lost 0 bases, and 9 bases lay between the germline ends. The length of the CDR3 is 13 residues. The CDR3 loop is CSVAEYSNQPQHF. The CDR3 DNA reads as TGCAGCGTCGCAGAGTATAGCAATCAGCCCCAGCATTTT. The full variable domain, with the rest looked up from reference TRBV29-1 and TRBJ1-5, is SAVISQKPSRDICQRGTSLTIQCQVDSQVTMMFWYRQQPGQSLTLIATANQGSEATYESGFVIDKFPISRPNLTFSTLTVSNMSPEDSSIYLCSVAEYSNQPQHFGDGTRLSIL.

The J gene is TRBJ1-5, the V gene TRBV19; 8 bases are shared with TRBD1. The CDR3 length is 18 residues. Germline V gene sequence: CDR1 LNHDA, CDR2 SQIVND (reference sequence). The junction had 14 bases not matched to a gene; V was cut back by 2 bases and J by 5 bases. The CDR3 sequence is CASSIITFRGQAYQPQHF. CDR3 nucleotides: TGTGCCAGTAGTATAATTACCTTTCGGGGACAGGCTTATCAGCCCCAGCATTTT.

The genes are TRBV27 and TRBJ1-1; D not resolved. The CDR3 extends over 14 amino acids. The germline CDR1 and CDR2 sequences are MNHEY and SMNVEV (reference sequence). The V end was cut by 1 base, the J end by 6 bases, with 12 bases between. DNA for the CDR3: TGTGCCAGCAGTTTATGGGCGTCGGGTCCTGAAGCTTTCTTT. It specifies CASSLWASGPEAFF.

V gene TRBV18 combines with J gene TRBJ2-7; D perhaps matches TRBD2 (6 bases). Germline CDR1 reads KGHSH; CDR2 reads LQKENI. The V and J ends lost 6 bases and 6 bases respectively, with 15 bases between them. The CDR3 totals 13 residues. CDR3 nucleotides: TGTGCCAGCTCTCCAACGCGGGGTCTCGAGCAGTACTTC. Its translation: CASSPTRGLEQYF.

The CDR3 DNA is TGTGCCAGCAGCCTCACCTCGAGGGGTGGGGAGACCCAGTACTTC. It encodes CASSLTSRGGETQYF. V and J are TRBV9 and TRBJ2-5; D possibly uses TRBD1 or TRBD2 (5 bases each). Germline V CDR1 and CDR2: SGDLS, YYNGEE. The CDR3 runs to 15 residues. The V gene lost 4 bases and the J gene lost 5 bases, with 18 bases spanning the gap.

J is TRBJ2-2 and V is TRBV13; a weak D match, TRBD2 (6 bases). Trimming removed 5 bases at V and 2 bases at J, with 15 bases between. CDR3 size: 16 residues. Germline CDR1 and CDR2: PRHDT and FYEKMQ (reference sequence). CDR3 DNA sequence: TGTGCCAGCAGCCTTCCCGGGACTTCTAACACCGGGGAGCTGTTTTTT. This gives the protein CASSLPGTSNTGELFF.

This chain uses TRBV5-6 with TRBJ1-3; TRBD1 aligns across 9 bases. Germline assignment: CDR1 SGHDT and CDR2 YYEEEE. The J segment lost 8 bases and the V segment lost 4 bases, leaving 4 bases of the junction unmatched. There are 13 residues in the CDR3. Here the CDR3 reads CASSVGQGHTIYF. The CDR3 bases are TGTGCCAGCAGCGTGGGACAGGGCCACACCATATATTTT.

The chain couples TRBV7-9 to TRBJ1-2, with D possibly matching TRBD1 (6 bases). Germline CDR1 SEHNR, CDR2 FQNEAQ (reference sequence). The ends were cut back, 3 bases at V and 7 bases at J, with 9 bases in the middle. The CDR3 spans 12 residues. The CDR3 nucleotides are TGTGCCAGCAGCTTCCCAGGGGTTGGCTACACCTTC. It is translated as CASSFPGVGYTF.

This clone appeared a few times. This sequence joins TRBV7-2 and TRBJ2-1, with a tentative D call TRBD2 (6 bases). The CDR3 runs 17 residues. Trimming pared 5 bases from V and 4 bases from J, leaving 21 bases between. Per germline, CDR1 SGHTA and CDR2 FQGNSA. The CDR3 sequence: CASSTEGLEVGYNEQFF. In DNA form, the CDR3 reads TGTGCCAGCAGCACTGAGGGACTCGAGGTGGGTTACAATGAGCAGTTCTTC. Full variable domain (outside the CDR3, taken from reference TRBV7-2 and TRBJ2-1): GAGVSQSPSNKVTEKGKDVELRCDPISGHTALYWYRQSLGQGLEFLIYFQGNSAPDKSGLPSDRFSAERTGGSVSTLTIQRTQQEDSAVYLCASSTEGLEVGYNEQFFGPGTRLTVL.

Only a few counts were recorded for this clone. The V and J genes are TRBV4-3 and TRBJ2-1; possible D gene TRBD2, 6 bases. This CDR3 has 16 residues. Deletions cut 2 bases from V and 5 bases from J, with 16 bases between. Germline V gene sequence: CDR1 LGHNA, CDR2 YSLEER. The CDR3: CASSQNEYTSNNEQFF. The DNA of the CDR3 is TGCGCCAGCAGCCAAAACGAATATACTAGCAACAATGAGCAGTTCTTC.